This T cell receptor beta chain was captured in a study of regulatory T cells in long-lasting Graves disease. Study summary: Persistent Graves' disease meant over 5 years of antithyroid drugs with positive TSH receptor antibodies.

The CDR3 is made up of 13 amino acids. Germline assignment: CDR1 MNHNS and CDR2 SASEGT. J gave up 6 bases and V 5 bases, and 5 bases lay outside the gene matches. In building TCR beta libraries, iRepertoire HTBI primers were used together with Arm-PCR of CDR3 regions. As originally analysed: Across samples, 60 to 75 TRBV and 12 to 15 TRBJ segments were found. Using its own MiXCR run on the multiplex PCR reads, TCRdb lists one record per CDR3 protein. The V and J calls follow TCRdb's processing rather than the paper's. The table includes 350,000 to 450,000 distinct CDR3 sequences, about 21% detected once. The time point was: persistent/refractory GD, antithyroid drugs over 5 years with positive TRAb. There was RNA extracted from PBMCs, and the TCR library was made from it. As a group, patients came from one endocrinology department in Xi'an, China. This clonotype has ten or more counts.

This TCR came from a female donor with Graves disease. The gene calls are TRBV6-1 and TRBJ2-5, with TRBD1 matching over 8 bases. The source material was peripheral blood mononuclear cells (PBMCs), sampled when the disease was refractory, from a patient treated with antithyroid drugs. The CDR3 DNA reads TGTGCCAGCAGTCCGACAGGGGAACAGACCCAGTACTTC. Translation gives CASSPTGEQTQYF.